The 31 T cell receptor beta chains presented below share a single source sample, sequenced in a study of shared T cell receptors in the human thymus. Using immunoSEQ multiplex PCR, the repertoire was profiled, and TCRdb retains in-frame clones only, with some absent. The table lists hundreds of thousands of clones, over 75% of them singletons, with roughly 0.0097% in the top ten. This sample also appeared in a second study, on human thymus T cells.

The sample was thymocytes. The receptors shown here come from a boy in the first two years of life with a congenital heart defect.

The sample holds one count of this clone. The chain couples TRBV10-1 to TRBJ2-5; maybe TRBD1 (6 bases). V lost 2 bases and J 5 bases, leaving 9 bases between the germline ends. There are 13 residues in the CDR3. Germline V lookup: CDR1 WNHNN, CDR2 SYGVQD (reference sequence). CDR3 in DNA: TGCGCCAGCAGTGAGACAGGGAAGGAGACCCAGTACTTC. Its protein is CASSETGKETQYF.

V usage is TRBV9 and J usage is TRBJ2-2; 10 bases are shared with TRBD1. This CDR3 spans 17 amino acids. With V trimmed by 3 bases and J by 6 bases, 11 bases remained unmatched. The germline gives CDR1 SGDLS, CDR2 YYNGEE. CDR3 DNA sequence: TGTGCCAGCAGCGCGGCCCTGGGACAGGGGAGGGCCGGGGAGCTGTTTTTT. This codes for CASSAALGQGRAGELFF.

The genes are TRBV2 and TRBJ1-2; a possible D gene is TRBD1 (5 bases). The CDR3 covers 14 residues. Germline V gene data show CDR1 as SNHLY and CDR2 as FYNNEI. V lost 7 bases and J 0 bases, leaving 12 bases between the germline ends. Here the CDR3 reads CASNEQATNYGYTF. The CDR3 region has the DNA TGTGCCAGCAACGAACAGGCAACTAACTATGGCTACACCTTC.

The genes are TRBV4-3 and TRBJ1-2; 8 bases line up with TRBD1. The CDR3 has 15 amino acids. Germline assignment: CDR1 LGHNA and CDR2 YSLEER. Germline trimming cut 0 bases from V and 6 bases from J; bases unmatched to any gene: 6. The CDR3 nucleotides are TGCGCCAGCAGCCAAGAGACAGGGGAGCGGCATGGCTACACCTTC. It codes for CASSQETGERHGYTF.

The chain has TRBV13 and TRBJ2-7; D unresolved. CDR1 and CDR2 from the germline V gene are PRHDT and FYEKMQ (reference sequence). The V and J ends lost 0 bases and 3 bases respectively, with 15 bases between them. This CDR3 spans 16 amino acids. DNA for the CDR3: TGTGCCAGCAGCTTAGGCCGACGGGTAAGGCGCTACGAGCAGTACTTC. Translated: CASSLGRRVRRYEQYF.

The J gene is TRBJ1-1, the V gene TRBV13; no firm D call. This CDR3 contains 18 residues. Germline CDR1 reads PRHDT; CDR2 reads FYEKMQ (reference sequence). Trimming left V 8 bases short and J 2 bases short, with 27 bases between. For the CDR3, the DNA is TGTGCCAGCCCGAATGCGGAGAGCTTCCAGAGAACAAACACTGAAGCTTTCTTT. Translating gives CASPNAESFQRTNTEAFF.

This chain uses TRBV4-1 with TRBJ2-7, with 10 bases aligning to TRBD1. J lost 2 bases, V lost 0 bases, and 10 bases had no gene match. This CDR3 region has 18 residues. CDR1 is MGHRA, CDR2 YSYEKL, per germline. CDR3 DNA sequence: TGCGCCAGCAGCCAAGATAAGGGACAGGGGAGCGAGACCTACGAGCAGTACTTC. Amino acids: CASSQDKGQGSETYEQYF.

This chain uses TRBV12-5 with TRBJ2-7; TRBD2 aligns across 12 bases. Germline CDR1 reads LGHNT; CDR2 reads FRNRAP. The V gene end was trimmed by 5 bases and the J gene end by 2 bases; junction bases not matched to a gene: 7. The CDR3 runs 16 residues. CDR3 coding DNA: TGTGCTAGTGGTACCACGGGACTAGCGGGCGCCTACGAGCAGTACTTC. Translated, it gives CASGTTGLAGAYEQYF.

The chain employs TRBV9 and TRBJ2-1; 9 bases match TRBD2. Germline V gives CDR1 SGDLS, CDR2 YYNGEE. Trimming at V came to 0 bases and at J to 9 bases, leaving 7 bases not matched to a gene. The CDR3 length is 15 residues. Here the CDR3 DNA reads TGTGCCAGCAGCGTAGAGGGGCGGGAGGGCAGTGAGCAGTTCTTC. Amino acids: CASSVEGREGSEQFF.

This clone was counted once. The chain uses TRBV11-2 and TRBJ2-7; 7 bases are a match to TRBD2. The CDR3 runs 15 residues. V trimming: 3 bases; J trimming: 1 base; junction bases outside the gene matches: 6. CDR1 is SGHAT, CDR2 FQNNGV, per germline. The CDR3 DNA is TGTGCCAGCAGCTTTAGAACTAGCGAGTCCTACGAGCAGTACTTC. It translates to CASSFRTSESYEQYF.

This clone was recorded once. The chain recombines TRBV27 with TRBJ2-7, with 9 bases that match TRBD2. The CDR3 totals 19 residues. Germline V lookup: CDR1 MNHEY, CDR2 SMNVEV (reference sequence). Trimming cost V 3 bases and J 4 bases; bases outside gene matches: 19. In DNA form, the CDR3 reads TGTGCCAGCAGTTTTCTCACTACCGATAGCGGGAGACGTTGGTACGAGCAGTACTTC. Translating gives CASSFLTTDSGRRWYEQYF.

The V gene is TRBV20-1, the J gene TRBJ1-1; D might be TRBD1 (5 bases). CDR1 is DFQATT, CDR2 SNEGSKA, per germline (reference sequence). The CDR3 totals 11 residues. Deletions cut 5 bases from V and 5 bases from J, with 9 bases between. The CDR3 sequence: CSAWGGTEAFF. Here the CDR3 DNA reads TGCAGTGCTTGGGGGGGGACTGAAGCTTTCTTT.

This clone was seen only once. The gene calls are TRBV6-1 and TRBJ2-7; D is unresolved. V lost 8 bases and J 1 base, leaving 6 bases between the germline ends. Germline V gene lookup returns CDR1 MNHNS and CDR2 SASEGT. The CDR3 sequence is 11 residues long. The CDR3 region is CASEQSYEQYF. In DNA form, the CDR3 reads TGTGCCAGCGAGCAATCCTACGAGCAGTACTTC.

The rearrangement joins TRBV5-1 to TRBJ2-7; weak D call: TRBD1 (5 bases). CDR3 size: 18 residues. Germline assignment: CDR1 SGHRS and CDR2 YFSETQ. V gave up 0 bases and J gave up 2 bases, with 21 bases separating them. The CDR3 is CASSLASRVEVRPYEQYF. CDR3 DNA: TGCGCCAGCAGCTTGGCTTCCAGGGTAGAGGTCAGGCCCTACGAGCAGTACTTC.

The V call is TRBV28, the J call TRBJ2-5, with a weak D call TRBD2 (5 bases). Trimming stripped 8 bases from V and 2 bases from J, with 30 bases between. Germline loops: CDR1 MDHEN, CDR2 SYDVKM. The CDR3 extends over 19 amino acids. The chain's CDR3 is CASLSSPHSVAKRQETQYF. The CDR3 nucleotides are TGTGCCAGCCTATCTAGCCCCCACTCCGTTGCGAAAAGGCAAGAGACCCAGTACTTC.

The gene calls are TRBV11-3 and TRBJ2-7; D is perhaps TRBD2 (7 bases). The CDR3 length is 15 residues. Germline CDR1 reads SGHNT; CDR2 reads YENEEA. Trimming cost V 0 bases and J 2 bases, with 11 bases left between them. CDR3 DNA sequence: TGTGCCAGCAGCTTAGATGGAGGGGGGGCCTACGAGCAGTACTTC. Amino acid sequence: CASSLDGGGAYEQYF.

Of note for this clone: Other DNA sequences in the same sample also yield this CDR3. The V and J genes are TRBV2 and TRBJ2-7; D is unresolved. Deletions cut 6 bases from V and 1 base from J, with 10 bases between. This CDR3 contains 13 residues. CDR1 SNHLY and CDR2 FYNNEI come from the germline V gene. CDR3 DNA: TGTGCCAGCAGCTCGAGAGATTCCTACGAGCAGTACTTC. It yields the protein CASSSRDSYEQYF.

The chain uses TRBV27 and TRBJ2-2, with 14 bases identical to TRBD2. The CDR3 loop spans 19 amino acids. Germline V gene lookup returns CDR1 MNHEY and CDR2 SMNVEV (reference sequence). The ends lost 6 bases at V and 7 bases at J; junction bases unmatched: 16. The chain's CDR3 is CASRRGSVGLAGVGGELFF. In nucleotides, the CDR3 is TGTGCCAGCAGGAGAGGGTCCGTGGGACTAGCGGGAGTCGGCGGGGAGCTGTTTTTT.

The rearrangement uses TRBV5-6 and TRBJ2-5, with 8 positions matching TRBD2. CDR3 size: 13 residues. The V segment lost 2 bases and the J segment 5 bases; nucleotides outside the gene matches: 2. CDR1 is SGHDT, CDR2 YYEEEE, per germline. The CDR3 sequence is CASSFCGRETQYF. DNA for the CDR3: TGTGCCAGCAGCTTTTGCGGGAGGGAGACCCAGTACTTC.

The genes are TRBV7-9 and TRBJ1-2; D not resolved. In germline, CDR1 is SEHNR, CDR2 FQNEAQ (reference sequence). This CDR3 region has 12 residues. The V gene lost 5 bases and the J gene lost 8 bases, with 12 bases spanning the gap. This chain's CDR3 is CASSADGWGYTF. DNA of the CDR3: TGTGCCAGCAGCGCAGACGGGTGGGGCTACACCTTC.

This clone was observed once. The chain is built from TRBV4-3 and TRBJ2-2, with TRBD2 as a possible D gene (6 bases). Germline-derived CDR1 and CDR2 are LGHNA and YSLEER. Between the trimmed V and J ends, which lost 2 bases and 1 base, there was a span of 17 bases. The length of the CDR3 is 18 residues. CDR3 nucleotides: TGCGCCAGCAGCCAACGTACTAGCCTCGCCATGAACACCGGGGAGCTGTTTTTT. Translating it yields CASSQRTSLAMNTGELFF.

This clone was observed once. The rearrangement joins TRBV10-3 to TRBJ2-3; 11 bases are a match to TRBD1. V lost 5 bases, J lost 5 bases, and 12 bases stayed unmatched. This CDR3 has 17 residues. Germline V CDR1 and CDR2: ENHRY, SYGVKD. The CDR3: CAISQNPGQGAGDTQYF. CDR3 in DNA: TGTGCCATCAGTCAGAACCCTGGACAGGGGGCGGGAGATACGCAGTATTTT.

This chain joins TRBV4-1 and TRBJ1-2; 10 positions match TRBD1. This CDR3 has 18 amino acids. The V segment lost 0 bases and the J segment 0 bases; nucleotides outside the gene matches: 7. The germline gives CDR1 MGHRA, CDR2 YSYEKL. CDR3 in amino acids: CASSQDVSGTGANYGYTF. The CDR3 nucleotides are TGCGCCAGCAGCCAAGATGTAAGTGGGACAGGGGCTAACTATGGCTACACCTTC.

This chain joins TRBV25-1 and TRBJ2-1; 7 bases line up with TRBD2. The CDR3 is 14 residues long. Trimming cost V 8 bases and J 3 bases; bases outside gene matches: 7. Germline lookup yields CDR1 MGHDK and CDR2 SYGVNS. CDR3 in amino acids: CASARESDYNEQFF. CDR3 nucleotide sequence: TGTGCCAGCGCGCGGGAGTCCGACTACAATGAGCAGTTCTTC.

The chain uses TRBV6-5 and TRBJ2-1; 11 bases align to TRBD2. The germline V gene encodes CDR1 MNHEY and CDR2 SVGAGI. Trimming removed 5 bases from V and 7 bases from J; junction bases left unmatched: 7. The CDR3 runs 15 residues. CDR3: CASSHSGRAANEQFF. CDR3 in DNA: TGTGCCAGCAGTCATAGCGGGAGGGCGGCGAATGAGCAGTTCTTC.

DNA for the CDR3: TGTGCCAGCAGCCACGGGACAGGGGGCAGTGAGCAGTACTTC. It codes for CASSHGTGGSEQYF. The chain joins TRBV28 to TRBJ2-7; 12 positions agree with TRBD1. Germline V gene lookup returns CDR1 MDHEN and CDR2 SYDVKM. J gave up 7 bases and V 6 bases, and 7 bases lay outside the gene matches. The CDR3 length is 14 residues.

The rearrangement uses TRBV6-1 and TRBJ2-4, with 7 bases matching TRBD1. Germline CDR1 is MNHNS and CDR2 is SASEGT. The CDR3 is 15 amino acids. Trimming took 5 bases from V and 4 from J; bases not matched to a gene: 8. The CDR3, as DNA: TGTGCCAGCAGTCAAGGGGGCCCGATTAAAAACATTCAGTACTTC. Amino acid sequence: CASSQGGPIKNIQYF.

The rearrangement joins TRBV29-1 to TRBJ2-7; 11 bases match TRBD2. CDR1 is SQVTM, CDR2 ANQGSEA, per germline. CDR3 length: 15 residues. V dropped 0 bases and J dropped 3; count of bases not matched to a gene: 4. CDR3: CSVEDTSGSGYEQYF. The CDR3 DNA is TGCAGCGTTGAAGATACTAGCGGGAGTGGCTACGAGCAGTACTTC.

The chain's CDR3 is CASSTRTSLSTDTQYF. Here the CDR3 DNA reads TGTGCCAGCAGCACCCGGACTTCTCTTAGCACAGATACGCAGTATTTT. This chain connects TRBV7-9 to TRBJ2-3, with D perhaps TRBD2 (5 bases). Germline CDR1 is SEHNR and CDR2 is FQNEAQ (reference sequence). The CDR3 contains 16 residues. V was cut by 5 bases and J by 0 bases, with 15 bases left in between.

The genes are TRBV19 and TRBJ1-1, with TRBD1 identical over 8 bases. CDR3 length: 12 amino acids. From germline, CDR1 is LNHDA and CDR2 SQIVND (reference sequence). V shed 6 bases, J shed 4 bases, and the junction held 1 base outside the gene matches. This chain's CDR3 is CASRTGGTEAFF. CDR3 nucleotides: TGTGCCAGTAGAACAGGGGGCACTGAAGCTTTCTTT.

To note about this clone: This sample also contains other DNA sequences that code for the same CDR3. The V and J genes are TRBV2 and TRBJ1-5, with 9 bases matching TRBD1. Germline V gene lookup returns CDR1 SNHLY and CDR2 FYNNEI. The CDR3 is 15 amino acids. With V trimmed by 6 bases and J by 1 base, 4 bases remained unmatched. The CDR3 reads CASSQTGGSNQPQHF. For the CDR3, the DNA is TGTGCCAGCAGCCAGACAGGGGGGAGCAATCAGCCCCAGCATTTT.